This TCR beta chain derives from a study of blood T cell repertoires in COVID-19. Per the original data handling: Using reference gene primer amplification, nucleated cell counts were estimated. The table came from immunoSEQ multiplex PCR; TCRdb's copy has only in-frame clones and leaves some out. Clonal size and the V and J genes are those of that table, whereas D and trimming came from the DNA. The sample lists 180,000 or so clones; 65% to 85% were seen once. The study recruited people aged roughly 18 to 100 years across roughly 23 US areas. Participants reported their clinical history, and cohort assignment relied on those reports. Recovered status in Cohort 3 required two negative PCRs, clearance, or symptom resolution. Germline values: CDR1 LNHDA, CDR2 SQIVND (reference sequence). The CDR3 spans 14 residues. The V and J ends lost 9 bases and 6 bases respectively, with 18 bases between them.

The J gene is TRBJ2-1, the V gene TRBV19, with D perhaps TRBD2 (5 bases). The TCR was taken from a woman aged 55-70 years who had recovered from COVID-19. The specimen was PBMCs or T cells enriched from blood (not recorded which). In DNA, the CDR3 is TGTGCCAGCACCCTCCGGGATGGGTCCAATGAGCAGTTCTTC. Protein sequence: CASTLRDGSNEQFF.